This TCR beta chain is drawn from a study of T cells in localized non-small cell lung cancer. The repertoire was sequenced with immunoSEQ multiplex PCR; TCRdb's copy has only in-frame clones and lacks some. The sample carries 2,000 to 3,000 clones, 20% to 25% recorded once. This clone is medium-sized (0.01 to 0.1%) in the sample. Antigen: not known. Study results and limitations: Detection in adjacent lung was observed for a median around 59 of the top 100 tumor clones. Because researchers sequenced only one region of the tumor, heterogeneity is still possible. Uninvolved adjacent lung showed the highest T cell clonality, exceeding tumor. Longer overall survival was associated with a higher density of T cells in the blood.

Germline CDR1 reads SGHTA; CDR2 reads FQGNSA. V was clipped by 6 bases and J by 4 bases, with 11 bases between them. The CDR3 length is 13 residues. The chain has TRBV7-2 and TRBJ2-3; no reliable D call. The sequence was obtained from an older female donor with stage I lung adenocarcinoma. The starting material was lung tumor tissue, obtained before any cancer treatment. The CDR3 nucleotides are TGTGCCAGCAGTCCTCTTGGCGCAGATACGCAGTATTTT. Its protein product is CASSPLGADTQYF.